The 24 T cell receptor beta chains below come from one sample, sequenced in a study of monozygotic twins with inflammatory bowel disease. TCRdb reprocessed the 5' RACE reads and keeps a single row for each CDR3 protein, giving no DNA. The repertoire table contains some 300,000 distinct CDR3 sequences. The sample consisted of blood. These receptors came from a human donor with ulcerative colitis or Crohn's disease, or a healthy co-twin of an affected twin (not recorded which).

This chain uses TRBV6-1 with TRBJ2-2; the TRBD1 assignment by TCRdb is unverifiable without DNA. This CDR3 contains 14 residues. Germline CDR1 reads MNHNS; CDR2 reads SASEGT. CDR3 protein: CASRIGTPTGELFF.

V and J are TRBV12-3 or TRBV12-4 and TRBJ2-3; TCRdb calls TRBD1, which cannot be checked without DNA. This CDR3 comprises 15 residues. The CDR3 region is CATRGGRTGTDTQYF.

V and J are TRBV3-1 and TRBJ2-4. Germline CDR1 reads LGHDT; CDR2 reads YNNKEL (reference sequence). CDR3 length: 15 amino acids. CDR3 in amino acids: CASSPTWGSSNIQYF.

The gene calls are TRBV14 and TRBJ2-7. Germline V gene sequence: CDR1 SGHDN, CDR2 FVKESK. The CDR3 has 14 amino acids. The CDR3 spells CASSQDLGTYEQYF.

The chain has TRBV6-5 and TRBJ2-5; TCRdb returns TRBD1, unconfirmable since there is no DNA. The germline V gene has CDR1 MNHEY and CDR2 SVGAGI. The CDR3 length is 17 residues. This CDR3 is CASSYPLVGSYQETQYF.

The rearrangement joins TRBV12-3 or TRBV12-4 to TRBJ2-7; no DNA is available, so the TRBD2 call from TCRdb remains unchecked. The CDR3 contains 15 residues. The CDR3 protein is CASRFTGTSTYEQYF.

The V gene is TRBV18, the J gene TRBJ1-2; with no DNA, the TCRdb D assignment of TRBD1 cannot be verified. This CDR3 contains 18 residues. Germline V lookup: CDR1 KGHSH, CDR2 LQKENI. The CDR3 region is CASSPIPAGGSDNYGYTF.

The rearrangement joins TRBV5-1 to TRBJ1-4; with no DNA, the TCRdb D assignment of TRBD1 cannot be verified. This CDR3 is 15 amino acids long. Germline CDR1 is SGHRS and CDR2 is YFSETQ. The CDR3 sequence: CASSSQGFWSEKLFF. The whole variable domain, remainder taken from reference TRBV5-1 and TRBJ1-4, is KAGVTQTPRYLIKTRGQQVTLSCSPISGHRSVSWYQQTPGQGLQFLFEYFSETQRNKGNFPGRFSGRQFSNSRSEMNVSTLELGDSALYLCASSSQGFWSEKLFFGSGTQLSVL.

The chain joins TRBV6-1 to TRBJ1-5; the D call from TCRdb, TRBD1, cannot be confirmed without DNA. Germline assignment: CDR1 MNHNS and CDR2 SASEGT. The CDR3 has 13 amino acids. CDR3 protein: CASLRHPNQPQHF.

V and J are TRBV19 and TRBJ1-5. The germline gives CDR1 LNHDA, CDR2 SQIVND (reference sequence). The CDR3 extends over 16 amino acids. CDR3 amino acids: CASRRMWQLNNQPQHF.

This chain links TRBV11-3 with TRBJ2-1; as DNA is missing, the TRBD2 call by TCRdb cannot be tested. There are 12 residues in the CDR3. In germline, CDR1 is SGHNT, CDR2 YENEEA. The CDR3 sequence is CASSGAGGFKFF.

The chain carries TRBV11-2 and TRBJ2-7; with no DNA, the TCRdb D assignment of TRBD2 cannot be verified. The CDR3 is 14 amino acids. Germline V CDR1 and CDR2: SGHAT, FQNNGV. This chain's CDR3 is CASSLGLAWYEQYF.

This chain joins TRBV27 and TRBJ2-1; TCRdb reports TRBD1, a call that lacks DNA to check it against. The CDR3 is 11 amino acids. Looked up from germline, CDR1 is MNHEY and CDR2 is SMNVEV (reference sequence). This CDR3 reads CASRGDNEQFF.

This sequence joins TRBV3-1 and TRBJ2-7; as DNA is missing, the TRBD1 call by TCRdb cannot be tested. From germline, CDR1 is LGHDT and CDR2 YNNKEL (reference sequence). There are 15 residues in the CDR3. This CDR3 is CASSRSRGDSYEQYF.

The V gene is TRBV18, the J gene TRBJ2-7. This CDR3 is built from 13 residues. Germline V gene data show CDR1 as KGHSH and CDR2 as LQKENI. The chain's CDR3 is CASSPPGAGEQYF.

The chain has TRBV12-3 or TRBV12-4 and TRBJ2-2; TCRdb gives TRBD1 as the D gene, but with no DNA this cannot be confirmed. The CDR3 sequence is 14 residues long. The CDR3 sequence is CASNYRGDTGELFF.

The chain links TRBV12-3 or TRBV12-4 to TRBJ1-4; no DNA is available, so the TRBD1 call from TCRdb remains unchecked. The CDR3 extends over 14 amino acids. CDR3 in amino acids: CASSLDRGYEKLFF.

V gene TRBV5-6 combines with J gene TRBJ2-1; TCRdb's D gene call, TRBD2, goes unchecked for lack of DNA. CDR3 length equals 15 residues. Germline assignment: CDR1 SGHDT and CDR2 YYEEEE. The CDR3 sequence: CASSPRPYLSGTKFF. The complete variable domain, with remaining parts taken from reference TRBV5-6 and TRBJ2-1, reads DAGVTQSPTHLIKTRGQQVTLRCSPKSGHDTVSWYQQALGQGPQFIFQYYEEEERQRGNFPDRFSGHQFPNYSSELNVNALLLGDSALYLCASSPRPYLSGTKFFGPGTRLTVL.

The V gene is TRBV6-2 or TRBV6-3, the J gene TRBJ1-2. Germline V gives CDR1 MNHEY, CDR2 SVGEGT. CDR3 length equals 14 residues. This chain's CDR3 is CASSWRKGGIGYTF.

The J gene is TRBJ1-3, the V gene TRBV6-1; lacking DNA, the TRBD1 call made by TCRdb goes unchecked. Germline lookup yields CDR1 MNHNS and CDR2 SASEGT. The CDR3 runs to 15 residues. This CDR3 is CASCRAATSGNTIYF.

The chain has TRBV7-6 and TRBJ2-7; the TCRdb D gene call, TRBD1, has no DNA to confirm it. CDR3 size: 15 residues. The V gene's germline CDR1 is SGHVS and CDR2 FNYEAQ. The CDR3 is CASSPIGTGFYEQYF.

V is TRBV5-1 and J is TRBJ2-7. CDR3 length equals 14 residues. The germline gives CDR1 SGHRS, CDR2 YFSETQ. The chain's CDR3 is CASSLAMSSYEQYF.

The CDR3 sequence is CASSFGGRGNYGYTF. V usage is TRBV12-3 or TRBV12-4 and J usage is TRBJ1-2. The CDR3 loop spans 15 amino acids.

The V gene is TRBV28, the J gene TRBJ2-2; TCRdb indicates TRBD1, and absent DNA this call remains unverified. CDR1 is MDHEN and CDR2 is SYDVKM in the germline V gene. The CDR3 covers 14 residues. CDR3 sequence: CASSQTGVTGELFF.